A selection of T cell receptor beta chains follows, all from one sample in a study of T cells in localized non-small cell lung cancer. Profiled with immunoSEQ multiplex PCR; TCRdb holds only in-frame clones, not every one. Seen here are 45,000 to 70,000 clones, 86% observed once, and the top ten hold roughly 5.1%. Sequencing used peripheral blood, obtained before any cancer treatment. The source of these receptors is a woman aged 40-69 years with stage I lung adenocarcinoma. CDR3s include the opening cysteine and the closing phenylalanine or tryptophan. Each record gives: V gene, clone size, J gene, D gene, CDR3 DNA, CDR3 protein. D genes are given only for firm matches. Not every row has a clone size; where given, it reads once, few, many or a size class.

TRBV30,-,TRBJ2-4,TRBD2,TGTGCCTGGGGCGGGACTAGCGGTAGACTAGCCAAAAACATTCAGTACTTC,CAWGGTSGRLAKNIQYF
TRBV5-1,-,TRBJ2-3,-,TGCGCCAGCAGCATAGCCGGCGGAACAGATACGCAGTATTTT,CASSIAGGTDTQYF
TRBV7-9,-,TRBJ1-4,-,TGTGCCAGCAGCTTAGGAGGCTTCACAGGATCTGAAAAACTGTTTTTT,CASSLGGFTGSEKLFF
TRBV6-5,-,TRBJ1-6,TRBD1,TGTGCCAGCAGTCGCGACAGGGGAGACAATTCACCCCTCCACTTT,CASSRDRGDNSPLHF
TRBV18,-,TRBJ1-2,-,TGTGCCAGCCCAAAAGGGGGGTATGGCTACACCTTC,CASPKGGYGYTF
TRBV19,-,TRBJ2-1,TRBD2,TGTGCCAGTAGTCCTAGCGGGATAAACAATGAGCAGTTCTTC,CASSPSGINNEQFF
TRBV7-2,-,TRBJ2-3,-,TGTGCCAGCAGCTTAGACGGTGGCACGAGCACAGATACGCAGTATTTT,CASSLDGGTSTDTQYF
TRBV9,-,TRBJ1-3,-,TGTGCCAGCAGCTTCTCGACAGCCTCTGGAAACACCATATATTTT,CASSFSTASGNTIYF
TRBV7-9,-,TRBJ2-7,-,TGTGCCAGCAGTTATGTGGGGGCGCACGAGCAGTACTTC,CASSYVGAHEQYF
TRBV10-1,few,TRBJ1-5,TRBD1,TGCGCCAGCAGTGAGCCGGGACAGGGCAATCAGCCCCAGCATTTT,CASSEPGQGNQPQHF